Listed below are T cell receptor beta chains from one sample, sequenced in a study of cytomegalovirus exposure and HLA in healthy donors. Clones were sequenced by immunoSEQ multiplex PCR, and TCRdb holds only the in-frame ones, with some missing. The table shows approximately 190,000 clones, with 81% occurring only once. The material sequenced was PBMCs. Receptors originate from a man aged 35 to 55 in good health and CMV-seropositive. Both conserved end residues are trimmed from each CDR3. The order of the fields is CDR3 protein, V gene, clone size, J gene. Expanded clones are given a class, and other clones once, few, many or no size at all.

cdr3_aa: ASSTSYGVYEQY; v_call: TRBV19; clone_size: .; j_call: TRBJ2-7
cdr3_aa: ASRRTSGRWESYNEQF; v_call: TRBV5-1; clone_size: .; j_call: TRBJ2-1
cdr3_aa: ASRDRNYGYT; v_call: TRBV7-9; clone_size: .; j_call: TRBJ1-2
cdr3_aa: ASSSAALQGENTEAF; v_call: TRBV5-1; clone_size: once; j_call: TRBJ1-1
cdr3_aa: ASSEPGQGSYEQY; v_call: TRBV5-4; clone_size: .; j_call: TRBJ2-7
cdr3_aa: ASSLSTSGRAGETQY; v_call: TRBV27; clone_size: few; j_call: TRBJ2-5
cdr3_aa: ASSVGDRAPYGYT; v_call: TRBV9; clone_size: .; j_call: TRBJ1-2
cdr3_aa: ASSPGTAYYEQY; v_call: TRBV5-1; clone_size: once; j_call: TRBJ2-7
cdr3_aa: ASSSRQGAVTYEQY; v_call: TRBV27; clone_size: .; j_call: TRBJ2-7
cdr3_aa: AMQTGSNYGYT; v_call: TRBV7-9; clone_size: .; j_call: TRBJ1-2
cdr3_aa: ASSLAPYEEQY; v_call: TRBV23-1; clone_size: .; j_call: TRBJ2-7
cdr3_aa: ASSPPGLALYEQY; v_call: TRBV18; clone_size: .; j_call: TRBJ2-7
cdr3_aa: ASSPSGGYEQY; v_call: TRBV6-5; clone_size: .; j_call: TRBJ2-7
cdr3_aa: ASSAFSGGNYEQY; v_call: TRBV9; clone_size: .; j_call: TRBJ2-7
cdr3_aa: ASSPTGVSNTGELF; v_call: TRBV7-9; clone_size: .; j_call: TRBJ2-2
cdr3_aa: ASSLSRLAVQY; v_call: TRBV27; clone_size: few; j_call: TRBJ2-7
cdr3_aa: ASSSGQGYTEAF; v_call: TRBV9; clone_size: .; j_call: TRBJ1-1
cdr3_aa: ASSPRVGANYEQY; v_call: TRBV9; clone_size: .; j_call: TRBJ2-7
cdr3_aa: ASSFAGAGNTIY; v_call: TRBV7-9; clone_size: .; j_call: TRBJ1-3
cdr3_aa: ASRETSGGSTDTQY; v_call: TRBV25-1; clone_size: few; j_call: TRBJ2-3
cdr3_aa: ATSKKRGGSTDTQY; v_call: TRBV15; clone_size: .; j_call: TRBJ2-3
cdr3_aa: ASSSSGGAGETQY; v_call: TRBV7-3; clone_size: .; j_call: TRBJ2-5
cdr3_aa: ASSQGEIYTDTQY; v_call: TRBV4-2; clone_size: .; j_call: TRBJ2-3
cdr3_aa: ASSQDRSYEQY; v_call: TRBV4-2; clone_size: .; j_call: TRBJ2-7
cdr3_aa: ASSLGTGGFLYT; v_call: TRBV5-6; clone_size: .; j_call: TRBJ1-2
cdr3_aa: ASSPRGAPTDTQY; v_call: TRBV5-1; clone_size: .; j_call: TRBJ2-3
cdr3_aa: ASSFGTGKFNEQF; v_call: TRBV7-9; clone_size: once; j_call: TRBJ2-1
cdr3_aa: ASTTASYAYEQY; v_call: TRBV10-3; clone_size: .; j_call: TRBJ2-7
cdr3_aa: ASSSSNNEQF; v_call: TRBV5-1; clone_size: .; j_call: TRBJ2-1
cdr3_aa: ASSQPTGWFTEAF; v_call: TRBV4-1; clone_size: .; j_call: TRBJ1-1
cdr3_aa: ASSLSGKNYGYT; v_call: TRBV7-9; clone_size: .; j_call: TRBJ1-2
cdr3_aa: ASSLRQGRETQY; v_call: TRBV5-6; clone_size: .; j_call: TRBJ2-5
cdr3_aa: AISSGTRSIEQY; v_call: TRBV10-3; clone_size: .; j_call: .
cdr3_aa: ATSANWDTSGRDEQY; v_call: TRBV15; clone_size: .; j_call: TRBJ2-7
cdr3_aa: ASTRGGAFGYT; v_call: TRBV5-5; clone_size: once; j_call: TRBJ1-2
cdr3_aa: ASSLSGTGGLVSEQY; v_call: TRBV5-1; clone_size: .; j_call: TRBJ2-7
cdr3_aa: ASRGHPYEQY; v_call: TRBV5-1; clone_size: .; j_call: TRBJ2-7
cdr3_aa: ASRIDRDRVTEAF; v_call: TRBV2; clone_size: .; j_call: TRBJ1-1
cdr3_aa: ASSQDSSGANVLT; v_call: TRBV4-2; clone_size: .; j_call: TRBJ2-6
cdr3_aa: SATRTPRRY; v_call: TRBV20-1; clone_size: .; j_call: TRBJ2-7
cdr3_aa: ASSSGTSIPPRKGSQPQH; v_call: TRBV6-4; clone_size: .; j_call: TRBJ1-5
cdr3_aa: AIKFFFLKVDRGCEVSTDTQY; v_call: TRBV10-3; clone_size: .; j_call: TRBJ2-3
cdr3_aa: ASSEGQGNEKLF; v_call: TRBV6-5; clone_size: .; j_call: TRBJ1-4
cdr3_aa: ASSPRRQGAYEQY; v_call: TRBV2; clone_size: .; j_call: TRBJ2-7
cdr3_aa: ASSFRVPETQY; v_call: TRBV7-3; clone_size: once; j_call: TRBJ2-5